This TCR beta chain was captured by sequencing in a study of shared clonotypes between healthy human individuals. Notes on the study in general: A handful of donors showed sharing of around 5% of naive CD4 clonotypes. Sorted-subset sequencing was shown by rarefaction to be incomplete despite large depth. Sequencing depth was expected to influence donor clonotype sharing. Only blood underwent sampling, and tissue repertoires likely differ.

It was CD45RO-negative cells, positively selected for CCR7, that made up naive CD8 cells, with terminally differentiated effector memory CD45RA+ cells excluded. The method was immunoSEQ multiplex PCR; TCRdb's version includes in-frame clones alone and lacks a portion of them. Of just over 2,000,000 clones listed, about 94% were seen once; the top ten hold roughly 1%. This clone is a singleton in its sample. Its antigen is unknown. This CDR3 is also generated by other DNA sequences in the sample. There are 13 residues in the CDR3. Losses at the gene ends were 5 bases for V and 8 bases for J; bases not matched to a gene: 7. CDR1 and CDR2 (germline): MNHNY, SVGAGI (reference sequence).

The source of this sequence is a young man in good health. V gene TRBV6-6 combines with J gene TRBJ1-2; 8 nucleotides align to TRBD1. Sample: naive CD8+ T cells sorted from blood. The CDR3 sequence: CASSPSSGGGYTF. The CDR3 region has the DNA TGTGCCAGCAGTCCCAGCTCAGGGGGCGGCTACACCTTC.